These 12 T cell receptor beta chains came from one sample sequenced in a study of blood T cells in healthy people across ages. A second about 7 to 12 cycle PCR used barcoded and J-beta primers. TCRdb called the 5' RACE reads again in MiXCR, with one record for every CDR3 protein. This table has 650,000 to 700,000 distinct CDR3 sequences, around 32% appearing once. Material: blood. The receptor source for this set is a woman of 80 years or more in good health.

The table lists this clonotype with many counts. J is TRBJ2-5 and V is TRBV28, with 7 nucleotides matching TRBD1. The CDR3 consists of 15 residues. J was trimmed by 0 bases and V by 5 bases; bases with no gene match: 6. Per germline, CDR1 MDHEN and CDR2 SYDVKM. CDR3 sequence (DNA): TGTGCCAGCAGTGATAACAGGGGAAACCAAGAGACCCAGTACTTC. Translated, it gives CASSDNRGNQETQYF.

At least ten counts were recorded for this clonotype. The V call is TRBV3-1, the J call TRBJ2-7; no reliable D call. The V end was cut by 0 bases, the J end by 0 bases, with 9 bases between. This CDR3 has 15 residues. The V gene's germline CDR1 is LGHDT and CDR2 YNNKEL (reference sequence). The CDR3 DNA reads as TGTGCCAGCAGCCAAGATCCCAAGGCCTCCTACGAGCAGTACTTC. It translates to CASSQDPKASYEQYF.

As for this clonotype: One junction end disagrees with the germline gene, perhaps due to a read error. The V gene is TRBV20-1, the J gene TRBJ2-6, with D possibly matching TRBD1 (6 bases). This CDR3 has 14 amino acids. Germline CDR1 is DFQATT and CDR2 is SNEGSKA (reference sequence). Written as DNA, the CDR3 is TGTAGTGTTGACACAGGGTCCGGGGCCAACGTCCCGACTTTC. The encoded protein is CSVDTGSGANVPTF.

The chain combines TRBV7-2 with TRBJ2-1, with 7 nucleotides matching TRBD2. CDR1 is SGHTA, CDR2 FQGNSA, per germline. The V segment lost 4 bases and the J segment 5 bases; nucleotides outside the gene matches: 11. There are 16 residues in the CDR3. Written as DNA, the CDR3 is TGTGCCAGCAGCTCCTTTCCGCGGGGGAGAAACAATGAGCAGTTCTTC. Residues: CASSSFPRGRNNEQFF. The full variable domain, in which reference TRBV7-2 and TRBJ2-1 provide the parts outside the CDR3, is GAGVSQSPSNKVTEKGKDVELRCDPISGHTALYWYRQSLGQGLEFLIYFQGNSAPDKSGLPSDRFSAERTGGSVSTLTIQRTQQEDSAVYLCASSSFPRGRNNEQFFGPGTRLTVL.

Notes on this clonotype: The junction shows a germline mismatch at one end, possibly a read error. The rearrangement joins TRBV7-9 to TRBJ2-3, with 7 positions matching TRBD1. The CDR3 loop spans 13 amino acids. Germline values: CDR1 SEHNR, CDR2 FQNEAQ (reference sequence). The CDR3 spells CASSRDSTDAQYF. Here the CDR3 DNA reads TGTGCCAGCAGCAGGGACAGCACAGATGCGCAGTATTTT.

This clonotype was picked up a small number of times. Being one base from a much bigger clone, this may be a read error. This sequence joins TRBV12-3 or TRBV12-4 and TRBJ2-5, with D possibly being TRBD2 (6 bases). This CDR3 has 14 amino acids. V was clipped by 9 bases and J by 11 bases, with 25 bases between them. The CDR3 sequence: CASRPGTSYNEQYF. The CDR3 DNA is TGTGCCAGTCGCCCCGGGACTTCATACAATGAGCAGTACTTC.

This clonotype has at least ten counts. V gene TRBV20-1 combines with J gene TRBJ2-5; no clear D gene. Trimming cost V 2 bases and J 5 bases, with 12 bases left between them. CDR3 length: 13 residues. The V gene's germline CDR1 is DFQATT and CDR2 SNEGSKA (reference sequence). In DNA form, the CDR3 reads TGCAGTGCTAGATCCGAGTTTTGGGAGACCCAGTACTTC. Translated, it gives CSARSEFWETQYF.

To note about this clonotype: This may arise from a read error, as a much more abundant clone is one base away. The chain recombines TRBV7-2 with TRBJ2-7; possibly TRBD1 or TRBD2 for D (6 bases each). This CDR3 spans 14 amino acids. Germline CDR1 and CDR2: SGHTA and FQGNSA. V was clipped by 5 bases and J by 5 bases, with 16 bases between them. The CDR3 nucleotides read TGTGCCAGCAGCGGGGGGACACCCTGTAACGAGCAGTACTTC. This translates into CASSGGTPCNEQYF.

This clonotype was recorded a few times. A much larger clone is a single base away; this may be a read error. This rearrangement joins TRBV6-5 to TRBJ2-5; D could derive from TRBD1 or TRBD2 (5 bases each). CDR3 length equals 14 residues. With 2 bases removed from V and 11 bases from J, the gap between germline ends came to 18 bases. Germline V gene data show CDR1 as MNHEY and CDR2 as SVGAGI. Written as DNA, the CDR3 is TGTGCCAGCAGTTACCGGGGCAGAGACAATGAGCAGTACTTC. Protein: CASSYRGRDNEQYF.

As for this clonotype: Compared with germline, one end of the junction differs, possibly owing to a read error. The chain combines TRBV12-3 or TRBV12-4 with TRBJ1-3; D not certain. The CDR3 has 13 residues. CDR3 in amino acids: CTSSHSPGNTIYF. The DNA of the CDR3 is TGTACCAGCAGCCATAGTCCTGGAAACACCATATATTTT.

The rearrangement uses TRBV11-2 and TRBJ2-5; possible D gene TRBD1, 6 bases. The end of the DNA is better explained by TRBJ2-7, so the J call may be wrong. Germline values: CDR1 SGHAT, CDR2 FQNNGV. The CDR3 is made up of 14 amino acids. CDR3 DNA: TGTGCCAGCAGCTCCGGACAGAACTTATACGAGCAGTACTTC. Residues: CASSSGQNLYEQYF.

V usage is TRBV21-1 and J usage is TRBJ1-6; the DNA was not used to check the table's D call, TRBD1. TRBV21-1 is tagged as a pseudogene. This CDR3 region has 19 residues. The CDR3 protein is CASSKVPIGTGLPNSPLHF. The CDR3 DNA reads TGTGCCAGCAGCAAAGTCCCAATCGGGACAGGGCTTCCAAATTCACCCCTCCACTTT.